What follows is one T cell receptor beta chain and its context. The data were obtained in a study of blood T cell repertoires in COVID-19. Only in-frame clones appear in the TCRdb table, and some are missing; sequencing was by immunoSEQ multiplex PCR. Of about 70,000 clones listed, 88% are singletons. V trimming: 0 bases; J trimming: 2 bases; junction bases outside the gene matches: 11. The CDR3 spans 19 residues. Germline values: CDR1 SNHLY, CDR2 FYNNEI. This TCR came from a human donor in a cohort sampled during active COVID-19. The chain is built from TRBV2 and TRBJ2-2, with TRBD2 identical over 8 bases. Sequenced material: peripheral blood. CDR3 region: CASSEAHFSGLVNTGELFF. CDR3 coding DNA: TGTGCCAGCAGTGAAGCGCACTTTTCGGGACTAGTAAACACCGGGGAGCTGTTTTTT.